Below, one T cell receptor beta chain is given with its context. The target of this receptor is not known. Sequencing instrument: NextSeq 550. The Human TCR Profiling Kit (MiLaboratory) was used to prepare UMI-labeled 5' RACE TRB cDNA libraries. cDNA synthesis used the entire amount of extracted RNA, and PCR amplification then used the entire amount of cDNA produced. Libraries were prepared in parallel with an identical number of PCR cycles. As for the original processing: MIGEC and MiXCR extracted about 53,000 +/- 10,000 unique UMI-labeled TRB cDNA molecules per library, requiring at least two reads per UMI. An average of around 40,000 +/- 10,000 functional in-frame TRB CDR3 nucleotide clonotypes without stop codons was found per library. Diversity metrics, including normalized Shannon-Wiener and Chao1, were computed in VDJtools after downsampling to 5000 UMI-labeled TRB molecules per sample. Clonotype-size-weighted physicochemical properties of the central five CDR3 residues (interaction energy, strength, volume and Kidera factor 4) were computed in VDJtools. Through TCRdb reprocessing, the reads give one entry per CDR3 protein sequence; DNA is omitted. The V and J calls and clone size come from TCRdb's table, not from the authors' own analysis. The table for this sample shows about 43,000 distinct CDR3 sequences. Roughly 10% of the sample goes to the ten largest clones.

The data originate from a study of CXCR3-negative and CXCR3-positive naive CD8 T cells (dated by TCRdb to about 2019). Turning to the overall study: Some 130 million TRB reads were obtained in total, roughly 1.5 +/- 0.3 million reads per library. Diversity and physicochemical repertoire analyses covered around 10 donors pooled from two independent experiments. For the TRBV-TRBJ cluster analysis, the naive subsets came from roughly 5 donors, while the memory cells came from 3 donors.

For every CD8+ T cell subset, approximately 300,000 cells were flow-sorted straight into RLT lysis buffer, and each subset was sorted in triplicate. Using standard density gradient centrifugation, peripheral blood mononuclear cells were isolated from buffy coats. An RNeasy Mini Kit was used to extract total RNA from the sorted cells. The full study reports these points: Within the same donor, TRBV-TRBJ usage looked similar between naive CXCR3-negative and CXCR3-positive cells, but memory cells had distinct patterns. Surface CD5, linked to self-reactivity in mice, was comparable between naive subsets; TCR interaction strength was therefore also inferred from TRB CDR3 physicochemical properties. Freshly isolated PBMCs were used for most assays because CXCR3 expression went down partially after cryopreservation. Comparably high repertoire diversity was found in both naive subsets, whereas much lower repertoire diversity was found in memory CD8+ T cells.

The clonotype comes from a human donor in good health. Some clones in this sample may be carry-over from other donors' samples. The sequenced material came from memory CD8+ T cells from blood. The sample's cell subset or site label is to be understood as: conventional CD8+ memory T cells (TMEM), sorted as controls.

The CDR3 reads CASTTYTGELFF. The sequence is built from TRBV7-2 and TRBJ2-2. There are 12 amino acids in the CDR3, from cysteine to phenylalanine inclusive. No DNA was logged. The germline V gene specifies SGHTA as CDR1 and FQGNSA as CDR2.